What follows is one T cell receptor beta chain and its context. Methods used by the authors: Using reference gene primer amplification, nucleated cell counts were estimated. The method was immunoSEQ multiplex PCR; TCRdb's version includes in-frame clones alone and lacks a portion of them. That table is the source of V, J and clone size, and D and trimming were worked out from the DNA. The sample includes roughly 110,000 clones, around four fifths of them seen just once. This entry comes from a study of blood T cell repertoires in COVID-19. Looking at the study overall: Sites in the United States, Italy and Spain provided acute and convalescent COVID-19 samples. From T cells, B-cell-depleted T cells, or PBMCs came the material, which was cDNA or gDNA.

Germline loops: CDR1 LGHNA, CDR2 YSLEER. Trimming stripped 0 bases from V and 6 bases from J, with 11 bases between. This CDR3 contains 14 residues. The source of this sequence is a man aged 70 or older with acute or convalescent COVID-19. The rearrangement links TRBV4-3 to TRBJ1-1; tentatively, D is TRBD1 (5 bases). Sequencing was carried out using peripheral blood. CDR3 in amino acids: CASSQEGGVAEAFF. In DNA form, the CDR3 reads TGCGCCAGCAGCCAAGAGGGGGGTGTCGCTGAAGCTTTCTTT.